Listed here are 2 T cell receptor beta chains from one sample, sequenced in a study of cytomegalovirus exposure and HLA in healthy donors. The PCR employed 60 Vbeta primers together with 13 Jbeta primers. The data were produced by immunoSEQ multiplex PCR, yet TCRdb's version contains in-frame clones alone and is incomplete. The table has some 100,000 clones, approximately 70% seen once. What was sequenced was PBMCs. These receptors were taken from a young woman in good health and CMV-seropositive.

The chain carries TRBV6-1 and TRBJ2-3, with TRBD2 matching over 13 bases. V shed 8 bases, J shed 4 bases, and the junction held 6 bases outside the gene matches. The CDR3 consists of 15 residues. Germline loops: CDR1 MNHNS, CDR2 SASEGT. Written as DNA, the CDR3 is TGTGCCAGCCAGCGGACTAGCGGGAGCCCAGATACGCAGTATTTT. It translates to CASQRTSGSPDTQYF.

This chain joins TRBV9 and TRBJ1-2; D ambiguous. Trimming removed 2 bases from V and 4 bases from J, with 9 bases in between. This CDR3 spans 13 amino acids. Per the germline V gene, CDR1 is SGDLS and CDR2 is YYNGEE. The CDR3 region has the DNA TGTGCCAGCAGCGTCGCCGGCGGCTATGGCTACACCTTC. Translation gives CASSVAGGYGYTF.